A single sample gave rise to the 9 T cell receptor beta chains below, sequenced in a study of T cell responses to AZD1222 COVID-19 vaccine. Produced via immunoSEQ multiplex PCR; TCRdb's table is partial and in-frame only. The sample yields tens of thousands of clones, 65% to 80% seen once. The sequencing here drew on peripheral blood, taken on day 0 of AZD1222 vaccination. The receptors stem from an adult in good health.

The rearrangement links TRBV9 to TRBJ1-2; 7 bases align to TRBD1. From germline, CDR1 is SGDLS and CDR2 YYNGEE. J gave up 4 bases and V 4 bases, and 10 bases lay outside the gene matches. The CDR3 is 15 amino acids. CDR3 region: CASSPRQGRGYGYTF. CDR3 in DNA: TGTGCCAGCAGCCCCCGACAGGGAAGGGGCTATGGCTACACCTTC.

The J gene is TRBJ1-4, the V gene TRBV16; D perhaps matches TRBD1 (6 bases). The V gene lost 2 bases and the J gene lost 17 bases, with 18 bases spanning the gap. The V gene's germline CDR1 is KGHSY and CDR2 FQNENV. The CDR3 length is 13 residues. The CDR3 DNA is TGTGCCAGCAGCCAACTCCCAGGGGCCGAGTCCTTTTTT. It is translated as CASSQLPGAESFF.

The V call is TRBV6-5, the J call TRBJ2-6; no firm D call. The CDR3 is made up of 15 amino acids. Germline V lookup: CDR1 MNHEY, CDR2 SVGAGI. Deletions cut 4 bases from V and 0 bases from J, with 7 bases between. This CDR3 reads CASSWESSGANVLTF. The CDR3 DNA sequence: TGTGCCAGCAGTTGGGAATCCTCTGGGGCCAACGTCCTGACTTTC.

The chain combines TRBV7-8 with TRBJ1-2, with a tentative D call TRBD1 (5 bases). V gave up 5 bases and J gave up 7 bases, with 23 bases separating them. The CDR3 is 16 residues long. Germline V gene sequence: CDR1 SGHVS, CDR2 FQNEAQ. The CDR3 region is CASSITPQGLWGGYTF. CDR3 DNA: TGTGCCAGCAGCATAACTCCGCAGGGCCTTTGGGGTGGCTACACCTTC.

The chain carries TRBV18 and TRBJ1-2; TRBD1 matches at 7 bases. The germline V gene has CDR1 KGHSH and CDR2 LQKENI. The CDR3 covers 15 residues. The V and J ends lost 2 bases and 3 bases, in that order; junction bases with no gene match: 6. The CDR3 DNA reads as TGTGCCAGCTCACCATCACTTACAGGGGACTATGGCTACACCTTC. Protein product: CASSPSLTGDYGYTF.

Only one count was recorded for this clone. Here the CDR3 DNA reads TGCAGTGCCAAAAACAACCAGGCGCAGTACTTC. This gives the protein CSAKNNQAQYF. The genes are TRBV20-1 and TRBJ2-7, with D uncertain. The CDR3 is 11 residues long. V lost 6 bases and J lost 9, with 15 bases in between. Germline assignment: CDR1 DFQATT and CDR2 SNEGSKA (reference sequence).

In DNA form, the CDR3 reads TGTGCCAGCAGCTTGGGGGTCGATTCCTACGAGCAGTACTTC. Protein: CASSLGVDSYEQYF. The gene calls are TRBV5-6 and TRBJ2-7; no clear D. Trimming took off 0 bases at V and 1 base at J, with 8 bases between the two ends. CDR1 SGHDT and CDR2 YYEEEE come from the germline V gene. The CDR3 runs 14 residues.

The CDR3 DNA reads as TGTGCCAGTAGTATTCGGGCGGTGGCCTACGAGCAGTACTTC. Its translation: CASSIRAVAYEQYF. The rearrangement uses TRBV19 and TRBJ2-7; D gene ambiguous. Trimming cost V 3 bases and J 2 bases, with 11 bases left between them. Germline V gives CDR1 LNHDA, CDR2 SQIVND (reference sequence). CDR3 length equals 14 residues.

The chain has TRBV5-5 and TRBJ1-1; the D is unclear. The germline CDR1 and CDR2 sequences are SGHKS and YYEKEE (reference sequence). The CDR3 is made up of 12 amino acids. Trimming left V 4 bases short and J 8 bases short, with 12 bases between. The CDR3 here is CASSLPDGEAFF. The CDR3 DNA follows: TGTGCCAGCAGCCTACCGGACGGCGAAGCTTTCTTT.